The following is a T cell receptor (beta chain) sequence with its context. This specimen belongs to a study of identical twins. TCRdb processed the 5' RACE reads anew with MiXCR; each CDR3 protein has one entry. The sample has under 250,000 distinct CDR3 sequences, 7% to 8.5% seen once. Germline V gene lookup returns CDR1 MDHEN and CDR2 SYDVKM. V lost 3 bases and J lost 1, with 4 bases in between. There are 14 residues in the CDR3. In addition, the sample was reused for a study of yellow fever vaccine responses in identical twins.

The specimen sequenced was CD8+ T cells sorted from blood. This chain uses TRBV28 with TRBJ2-6; D unresolved. The sequence came from a woman aged 18-35 years in good health. CDR3 DNA sequence: TGTGCCAGCAGTTTTTCATCTGGGGCCAACGTCCTGACTTTC. This encodes CASSFSSGANVLTF.